This T cell receptor (beta chain) was recorded in a study of cytomegalovirus exposure and HLA in healthy donors. Findings of the study overall: Per a prior analysis, the majority of TCR beta V segments were productive roughly 87% or roughly 30% of the time. Most TCRs appeared rarely, but some public TCRs recurred in many donors. TRBV6-2, TRBV6-3 and other indistinguishable V segments were excluded.

Germline values: CDR1 WNHNN, CDR2 SYGVQD (reference sequence). This CDR3 region has 12 residues. Trimming removed 5 bases at V and 4 bases at J, with 6 bases between. Unrecorded immune exposures were likely, despite nominal health at sampling. The primer mix had 60 Vbeta and 13 Jbeta primers. Clones were sequenced by immunoSEQ multiplex PCR, and TCRdb holds only the in-frame ones, with some missing. The top ten clones hold 5.5% to 7% of a sample with around 130,000 clones, approximately 69% of them seen once. As regards this clone: Its antigen is undetermined.

Sequencing was carried out using PBMCs. The V call is TRBV10-1, the J call TRBJ1-5; D ambiguous. This clonotype was sampled from a man aged 35-49 years in good health and CMV-seropositive. Here the CDR3 reads CASSRGNQPQHF. The CDR3 DNA reads as TGCGCCAGCAGTAGAGGTAATCAGCCCCAGCATTTT.